What follows are 30 T cell receptor beta chains derived from one specimen sequenced in a study of cytomegalovirus exposure and HLA in healthy donors. The PCR made use of 60 Vbeta and 13 Jbeta primers. Generated by immunoSEQ multiplex PCR, the TCRdb table keeps only in-frame clones and is missing some. The sample consists of some 120,000 clones, approximately 70% of them appearing once. Sequenced: PBMCs. These receptors came from a man aged 30 to 45 in good health and CMV-seropositive.

The chain carries TRBV10-3 and TRBJ1-1, with 8 bases lining up with TRBD1. Germline V CDR1 and CDR2: ENHRY, SYGVKD. The CDR3 loop spans 14 amino acids. Germline trimming cut 10 bases from V and 3 bases from J; bases unmatched to any gene: 10. CDR3 sequence (DNA): TGTGCCACAAAACAGGGGGGTTTGGACACTGAAGCTTTCTTT. Translating it yields CATKQGGLDTEAFF.

This clone was observed a few times. The V and J genes are TRBV25-1 and TRBJ2-1, with 8 bases lining up with TRBD2. The V gene's germline CDR1 is MGHDK and CDR2 SYGVNS. The CDR3 totals 14 residues. V lost 2 bases and J lost 9; bases outside the gene matches: 6. The CDR3 is CASSERTSKGEQFF. The CDR3 DNA follows: TGTGCCAGCAGTGAACGGACTAGCAAAGGTGAGCAGTTCTTC.

This clone appeared a few times. V gene TRBV6-5 combines with J gene TRBJ2-2; the D is unclear. Trimming removed 5 bases from V and 5 bases from J, with 15 bases in between. CDR3 length equals 15 residues. In germline, CDR1 is MNHEY, CDR2 SVGAGI. CDR3: CASSTVQVQTGELFF. The CDR3 DNA is TGTGCCAGCAGTACTGTCCAGGTTCAAACCGGGGAGCTGTTTTTT.

The J gene is TRBJ2-2, the V gene TRBV7-8, with 7 bases that match TRBD1. Trimming removed 2 bases from V and 4 bases from J; junction bases left unmatched: 4. The CDR3 spans 15 residues. Germline CDR1 SGHVS, CDR2 FQNEAQ. CDR3 sequence reads: CASSLRGQGTGELFF. The CDR3 DNA reads as TGTGCCAGCAGCTTAAGGGGGCAGGGCACCGGGGAGCTGTTTTTT.

Only a few counts were recorded for this clone. The rearrangement joins TRBV5-1 to TRBJ2-1; D is possibly TRBD2 (5 bases). Germline values: CDR1 SGHRS, CDR2 YFSETQ. This CDR3 has 13 amino acids. V was shortened by 4 bases and J by 3 bases, with 8 bases between the two germline ends. This CDR3 reads CASSPGIYNEQFF. The CDR3 coding sequence is TGCGCCAGCAGCCCCGGGATCTACAATGAGCAGTTCTTC.

The chain joins TRBV7-3 to TRBJ2-1; 10 nucleotides agree with TRBD2. CDR1 is SGHTA, CDR2 FQGTGA, per germline. V lost 5 bases to trimming and J lost 6 bases; unmatched junction nucleotides: 7. CDR3 length equals 15 residues. The CDR3 DNA is TGTGCCAGCAGCCCGGGACTAGCGACTTTCAATGAGCAGTTCTTC. It is translated as CASSPGLATFNEQFF.

In this sample, this clone turned up a few times. The V and J genes are TRBV6-5 and TRBJ1-5; D not certain. The germline V gene encodes CDR1 MNHEY and CDR2 SVGAGI. The CDR3 contains 12 residues. The ends were cut back, 6 bases at V and 7 bases at J, with 10 bases in the middle. The CDR3 spells CASRYPPQPQHF. The CDR3 region has the DNA TGTGCCAGCAGGTATCCCCCCCAGCCCCAGCATTTT.

The chain has TRBV10-3 and TRBJ2-1; TRBD1 agrees at 7 bases. The J segment lost 8 bases and the V segment lost 10 bases, leaving 8 bases of the junction unmatched. CDR3 length: 12 amino acids. Germline values: CDR1 ENHRY, CDR2 SYGVKD. The CDR3 nucleotides are TGTGCCACCAAGACAGGGTCGGATGAGCAGTTCTTC. Encoded protein: CATKTGSDEQFF.

The count of this clone is one. The chain employs TRBV11-2 and TRBJ2-1; 9 bases fit TRBD2. Per germline, CDR1 SGHAT and CDR2 FQNNGV. This CDR3 has 18 amino acids. V was pared by 0 bases and J by 0 bases, with 6 bases of the junction left unmatched. The CDR3 protein is CASSLEAGGRSSYNEQFF. The CDR3, as DNA: TGTGCCAGCAGCTTAGAAGCGGGAGGCCGTAGCTCCTACAATGAGCAGTTCTTC.

This clone was seen more than once but under ten times. The chain is built from TRBV12-5 and TRBJ2-7; 10 bases line up with TRBD1. Per germline, CDR1 LGHNT and CDR2 FRNRAP. CDR3 length: 14 amino acids. The V segment lost 7 bases and the J segment 7 bases; nucleotides outside the gene matches: 10. This chain's CDR3 is CASVGRDRGDEQYF. CDR3 in DNA: TGTGCTAGTGTAGGGAGGGACAGGGGAGATGAGCAGTACTTC.

This sequence joins TRBV6-1 and TRBJ2-7; 10 positions match TRBD2. This CDR3 has 15 residues. V lost 5 bases and J lost 3; bases outside the gene matches: 7. The V gene's germline CDR1 is MNHNS and CDR2 SASEGT. The CDR3 sequence: CASSQIAGGDYEQYV. The CDR3 DNA is TGTGCCAGCAGTCAGATAGCGGGAGGAGACTACGAGCAGTACGTC.

V is TRBV2 and J is TRBJ1-2, with 9 bases identical to TRBD1. J gave up 3 bases and V 6 bases, and 8 bases lay outside the gene matches. CDR1 is SNHLY and CDR2 is FYNNEI in the germline V gene. This CDR3 is built from 15 residues. The CDR3 DNA is TGTGCCAGCAGGCCCGGGACAGGGAGGCACTATGGCTACACCTTC. Translation gives CASRPGTGRHYGYTF.

This clone was counted between two and nine times. The chain employs TRBV7-6 and TRBJ2-5; 11 bases map to TRBD1. Germline V lookup: CDR1 SGHVS, CDR2 FNYEAQ. This CDR3 contains 16 residues. V was clipped by 1 base and J by 5 bases; unmatched bases: 6. The chain's CDR3 is CASSLGGTGGSETQYF. The CDR3 DNA follows: TGTGCCAGCAGCTTAGGAGGGACAGGGGGGTCGGAGACCCAGTACTTC.

The chain links TRBV19 to TRBJ1-1; tentatively, D is TRBD1 (6 bases). In germline, CDR1 is LNHDA, CDR2 SQIVND (reference sequence). This CDR3 spans 15 amino acids. The ends were cut back, 1 base at V and 4 bases at J, with 13 bases in the middle. In nucleotides, the CDR3 is TGTGCCAGTAGTATAGTGGGGGCGCAGGGCACTGAAGCTTTCTTT. Its translation: CASSIVGAQGTEAFF.

The chain uses TRBV6-5 and TRBJ1-1; maybe TRBD1 (5 bases). Per the germline V gene, CDR1 is MNHEY and CDR2 is SVGAGI. The CDR3 is 13 residues long. The V gene lost 5 bases and the J gene lost 3 bases, with 10 bases spanning the gap. The CDR3 coding sequence is TGTGCCAGCAGTGAACTGGGGCACACTGAAGCTTTCTTT. Translation: CASSELGHTEAFF.

This clone showed up just a few times. The genes are TRBV4-1 and TRBJ2-1; no clear D gene. The CDR3 extends over 12 amino acids. Germline CDR1 is MGHRA and CDR2 is YSYEKL. With 0 bases removed from V and 8 bases from J, the gap between germline ends came to 5 bases. CDR3 in amino acids: CASSQESDEQFF. In DNA form, the CDR3 reads TGCGCCAGCAGCCAAGAATCCGATGAGCAGTTCTTC.

V gene TRBV13 combines with J gene TRBJ2-3, with 10 bases aligning to TRBD2. This CDR3 spans 14 amino acids. V lost 5 bases, J lost 4 bases, and 3 bases stayed unmatched. Germline V CDR1 and CDR2: PRHDT, FYEKMQ (reference sequence). The DNA for the CDR3 is TGTGCCAGCAGCATGGGGACTAGCGCAGATACGCAGTATTTT. It yields the protein CASSMGTSADTQYF.

This chain connects TRBV29-1 to TRBJ1-1; TRBD1 agrees at 7 bases. Trimming removed 6 bases from V and 6 bases from J; junction bases left unmatched: 7. The V gene's germline CDR1 is SQVTM and CDR2 ANQGSEA. The CDR3 is made up of 12 amino acids. CDR3 DNA sequence: TGCAGCGTCATCAGGACAGGCGCTGAAGCTTTCTTT. Its protein is CSVIRTGAEAFF. The full variable domain, in which reference TRBV29-1 and TRBJ1-1 provide the parts outside the CDR3, is SAVISQKPSRDICQRGTSLTIQCQVDSQVTMMFWYRQQPGQSLTLIATANQGSEATYESGFVIDKFPISRPNLTFSTLTVSNMSPEDSSIYLCSVIRTGAEAFFGQGTRLTVV.

The chain employs TRBV5-6 and TRBJ1-2; D uncertain. This CDR3 has 15 residues. V lost 0 bases and J lost 4, with 13 bases in between. The germline V gene has CDR1 SGHDT and CDR2 YYEEEE. The CDR3 here is CASSLGSGPGYGYTF. CDR3 bases: TGTGCCAGCAGCTTGGGGTCCGGCCCGGGCTATGGCTACACCTTC.

This clone has only one observation. J is TRBJ1-5 and V is TRBV19; TRBD1 aligns across 8 bases. After removal of 4 bases from V and 0 bases from J, the junction contained 17 bases not matched to a gene. Germline CDR1 is LNHDA and CDR2 is SQIVND (reference sequence). This CDR3 has 20 residues. For the CDR3, the DNA is TGTGCCAGTAGTACCCCCCGACGACAGGGGCTTACTTCTAGCAATCAGCCCCAGCATTTT. It is translated as CASSTPRRQGLTSSNQPQHF.

The V call is TRBV29-1, the J call TRBJ2-1, with D possibly matching TRBD2 (5 bases). The germline V gene has CDR1 SQVTM and CDR2 ANQGSEA. Trimming took off 8 bases at V and 4 bases at J, with 15 bases between the two ends. The CDR3 is 13 residues long. CDR3 loop: CSPRVGLYNEQFF. The CDR3 bases are TGCAGCCCCCGGGTCGGACTGTACAATGAGCAGTTCTTC.

The rearrangement links TRBV27 to TRBJ2-7; 9 bases map to TRBD2. This CDR3 has 16 amino acids. The V gene end was trimmed by 4 bases and the J gene end by 0 bases; junction bases not matched to a gene: 7. Germline V CDR1 and CDR2: MNHEY, SMNVEV (reference sequence). DNA of the CDR3: TGTGCCAGCAGTTCACTGACTAGCGGCCTCTCCTACGAGCAGTACTTC. Its translation: CASSSLTSGLSYEQYF.

V usage is TRBV27 and J usage is TRBJ2-1; 10 bases map to TRBD2. J gave up 5 bases and V 3 bases, and 7 bases lay outside the gene matches. The CDR3 is made up of 16 amino acids. Germline V gene lookup returns CDR1 MNHEY and CDR2 SMNVEV (reference sequence). The CDR3 DNA reads TGTGCCAGCAGTTTCCGTAGCGGGAGGAGGCACAATGAGCAGTTCTTC. Translated, it gives CASSFRSGRRHNEQFF.

The chain recombines TRBV7-9 with TRBJ2-4; TRBD1 might be the D (5 bases). Trimming pared 4 bases from V and 0 bases from J, leaving 7 bases between. The germline V gene has CDR1 SEHNR and CDR2 FQNEAQ (reference sequence). The CDR3 length is 14 residues. The CDR3 nucleotides read TGTGCCAGCAGCTCCAGGGAAGCCAAAAACATTCAGTACTTC. Protein: CASSSREAKNIQYF. Full variable domain (remainder filled in from reference TRBV7-9 and TRBJ2-4): DTGVSQNPRHKITKRGQNVTFRCDPISEHNRLYWYRQTLGQGPEFLTYFQNEAQLEKSRLLSDRFSAERPKGSFSTLEIQRTEQGDSAMYLCASSSREAKNIQYFGAGTRLSVL.

The rearrangement uses TRBV19 and TRBJ2-2; D gene uncertain. CDR3 length: 14 residues. The V end lost 3 bases, the J end lost 3 bases, and 8 bases lay between the germline ends. Germline V gives CDR1 LNHDA, CDR2 SQIVND (reference sequence). CDR3 amino acids: CASSILLDTGELFF. The CDR3 DNA reads as TGTGCCAGTAGTATTTTACTTGACACCGGGGAGCTGTTTTTT.

The rearrangement links TRBV7-8 to TRBJ2-1; D may be TRBD2 (5 bases). The germline CDR1 and CDR2 sequences are SGHVS and FQNEAQ. The V gene lost 5 bases and the J gene lost 7 bases, with 15 bases spanning the gap. The CDR3 consists of 14 residues. CDR3 DNA: TGTGCCAGCAGCGATACCCCGCCGGGGAATGAGCAGTTCTTC. Its translation: CASSDTPPGNEQFF. The whole variable domain, filled in from reference TRBV7-8 and TRBJ2-1, reads GAGVSQSPRYKVAKRGQDVALRCDPISGHVSLFWYQQALGQGPEFLTYFQNEAQLDKSGLPSDRFFAERPEGSVSTLKIQRTQQEDSAVYLCASSDTPPGNEQFFGPGTRLTVL.

This clone was seen more than once but under ten times. The chain recombines TRBV6-1 with TRBJ1-1; D uncertain. V was cut by 2 bases and J by 1 base, with 8 bases left in between. This CDR3 is built from 14 residues. Germline CDR1 MNHNS, CDR2 SASEGT. The CDR3 reads CASSEFRKNTEAFF. The CDR3 DNA reads TGTGCCAGCAGTGAATTCAGGAAGAACACTGAAGCTTTCTTT.

J is TRBJ1-2 and V is TRBV10-3; D uncertain. The CDR3 loop spans 13 amino acids. Germline CDR1 is ENHRY and CDR2 is SYGVKD. Trimming shortened V by 5 bases and J by 4 bases, and 11 bases separated the two germline ends. CDR3 nucleotides: TGTGCCATCAGTACCACTGGAGGCTATGGCTACACCTTC. Translated, it gives CAISTTGGYGYTF.

The chain uses TRBV19 and TRBJ1-1; D gene uncertain. This CDR3 is built from 14 residues. Trimming shortened V by 2 bases and J by 0 bases, and 7 bases separated the two germline ends. The germline V gene has CDR1 LNHDA and CDR2 SQIVND (reference sequence). DNA for the CDR3: TGTGCCAGTAGTATATACTCCGTGAACACTGAAGCTTTCTTT. It specifies CASSIYSVNTEAFF.

The rearrangement joins TRBV28 to TRBJ2-1, with 13 bases lining up with TRBD2. The CDR3 extends over 19 amino acids. J lost 5 bases, V lost 5 bases, and 15 bases had no gene match. Germline V CDR1 and CDR2: MDHEN, SYDVKM. In nucleotides, the CDR3 is TGTGCCAGCAGTAAGGTGGGGACTAGCGGGGCCGCGGCGCACAATGAGCAGTTCTTC. Its protein product is CASSKVGTSGAAAHNEQFF. The variable domain in full, with the rest retrieved from reference TRBV28 and TRBJ2-1, is DVKVTQSSRYLVKRTGEKVFLECVQDMDHENMFWYRQDPGLGLRLIYFSYDVKMKEKGDIPEGYSVSREKKERFSLILESASTNQTSMYLCASSKVGTSGAAAHNEQFFGPGTRLTVL.